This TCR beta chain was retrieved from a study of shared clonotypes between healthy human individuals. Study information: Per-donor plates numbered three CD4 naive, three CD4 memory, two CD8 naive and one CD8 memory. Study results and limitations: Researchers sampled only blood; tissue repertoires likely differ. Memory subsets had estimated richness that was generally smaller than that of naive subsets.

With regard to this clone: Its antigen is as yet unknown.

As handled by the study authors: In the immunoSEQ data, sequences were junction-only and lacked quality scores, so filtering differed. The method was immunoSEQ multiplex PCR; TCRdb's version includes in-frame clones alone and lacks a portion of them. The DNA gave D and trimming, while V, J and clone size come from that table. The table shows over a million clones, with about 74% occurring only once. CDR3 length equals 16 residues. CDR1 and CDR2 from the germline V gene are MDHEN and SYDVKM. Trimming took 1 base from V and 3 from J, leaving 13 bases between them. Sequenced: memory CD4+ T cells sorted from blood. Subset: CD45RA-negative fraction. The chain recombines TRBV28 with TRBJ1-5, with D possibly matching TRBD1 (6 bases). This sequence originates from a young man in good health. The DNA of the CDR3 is TGTGCCAGCAGTTTATATGGCAGGGGCTACAATCAGCCCCAGCATTTT. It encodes CASSLYGRGYNQPQHF.